The 9 T cell receptor beta chains in this list originate from one sample, sequenced in a study of regulatory T cells in long-lasting Graves disease. Both iRepertoire HTBI primers and Arm-PCR of CDR3 regions were used to build the TCR beta libraries. TCRdb reanalysed the multiplex PCR reads using MiXCR and keeps one entry per CDR3 protein. Of about 470,000 distinct CDR3 sequences listed, less than 25% are singletons. Stated time point: persistent/refractory GD, antithyroid drugs over 5 years with positive TRAb. The TCR library was made from RNA extracted from PBMCs. The sample consisted of peripheral blood mononuclear cells (PBMCs), taken when the disease was refractory, from a patient treated with antithyroid drugs. These TCRs come from a female donor with Graves disease.

This clonotype has a count of ten or more. One end of the junction varies from germline; a read error may be responsible. This chain joins TRBV27 and TRBJ1-2, with TRBD1 matching over 10 bases. This CDR3 is built from 13 residues. Germline assignment: CDR1 MNHEY and CDR2 SMNVEV (reference sequence). CDR3 sequence reads: CATSFGTGDGYTF. The CDR3 bases are TGTGCCACCAGTTTCGGGACAGGGGATGGCTACACCTTC.

In this sample, this clonotype turned up many times. V is TRBV27 and J is TRBJ2-7; 11 nucleotides align to TRBD1. The germline gives CDR1 MNHEY, CDR2 SMNVEV (reference sequence). The CDR3 extends over 15 amino acids. The V gene end was trimmed by 5 bases and the J gene end by 6 bases; junction bases not matched to a gene: 9. The CDR3, as DNA: TGTGCCAGCAGTATAACCGGGACAGGGGGTTTCGAGCAGTACTTC. Its protein product is CASSITGTGGFEQYF.

The rearrangement uses TRBV6-1 and TRBJ1-6, with a tentative D call TRBD1 (6 bases). Germline V gives CDR1 MNHNS, CDR2 SASEGT. The length of the CDR3 is 12 residues. V dropped 7 bases and J dropped 10 bases, with 11 bases sitting between them. CDR3 nucleotides: TGTGCCAGCAAGGCAGGGGACTCACCCCTCCACTTT. Translating gives CASKAGDSPLHF.

This clonotype was seen many times. CDR3 nucleotides: TGCAGTGCCCAAAATCCAGTTATCTCCTACGAGCAGTACTTC. Encoded protein: CSAQNPVISYEQYF. The chain joins TRBV20-1 to TRBJ2-7; D is unresolved. With 6 bases removed from V and 0 bases from J, the gap between germline ends came to 15 bases. Germline-derived CDR1 and CDR2 are DFQATT and SNEGSKA (reference sequence). The CDR3 runs 14 residues.

In DNA form, the CDR3 reads TGTGCCAGCAGCTTGGGGGCTGGGGCAGGCGACATGAACACTGAAGCTTTCTTT. Amino acids: CASSLGAGAGDMNTEAFF. V and J are TRBV5-4 and TRBJ1-1; possibly TRBD1 for D (5 bases). The CDR3 length is 18 residues. Per germline, CDR1 SGHNT and CDR2 YYREEE (reference sequence). Trimming left V 0 bases short and J 0 bases short, with 18 bases between.

This clonotype was observed at least ten times. V is TRBV28 and J is TRBJ1-4; TRBD1 is a possible D gene (6 bases). The CDR3 is made up of 17 amino acids. V lost 6 bases to trimming and J lost 3 bases, with 20 bases between them. Germline V gene sequence: CDR1 MDHEN, CDR2 SYDVKM. The CDR3 protein is CASRSQQGFLPNEKLFF. CDR3 bases: TGTGCCAGCAGATCCCAACAGGGCTTTCTCCCTAATGAAAAACTGTTTTTT.

The V gene is TRBV19, the J gene TRBJ2-4; 8 bases are a match to TRBD2. The germline CDR1 and CDR2 sequences are LNHDA and SQIVND (reference sequence). With V trimmed by 5 bases and J by 7 bases, 4 bases remained unmatched. The CDR3 totals 13 residues. The CDR3 nucleotides read TGTGCCAGTAGTCCGGGACTAGAGAACATTCAGTACTTC. Amino acids: CASSPGLENIQYF.

The V and J genes are TRBV12-3 or TRBV12-4 and TRBJ2-1; TRBD2 aligns across 7 bases. This CDR3 contains 15 residues. The ends lost 5 bases at V and 4 bases at J; junction bases unmatched: 8. CDR3 bases: TGTGCCAGCAGTCCCCGCCAGCGGGGTTACAATGAGCAGTTCTTC. Protein sequence: CASSPRQRGYNEQFF.

This clonotype was seen many times. The chain combines TRBV6-2 or TRBV6-3 with TRBJ1-5, with 7 nucleotides matching TRBD1. Unmatched junction bases numbered 9, after V lost 4 bases and J lost 0 bases. The length of the CDR3 is 17 residues. Per the germline V gene, CDR1 is MNHEY and CDR2 is SVGEGT. The CDR3 region is CASSFTSGQNSNQPQHF. The DNA for the CDR3 is TGTGCCAGCAGTTTCACCTCGGGACAGAATAGCAATCAGCCCCAGCATTTT.